The present TCR beta chain was sequenced within a study of blood T cell repertoires in COVID-19. Residents of approximately 25 US areas, aged roughly 18 to 95 years, made up the participants. This CDR3 is 14 amino acids long. The V gene's germline CDR1 is LNHDA and CDR2 SQIVND (reference sequence). V lost 6 bases and J lost 3, with 12 bases in between. Sequencing was performed with immunoSEQ multiplex PCR; in TCRdb, only in-frame clones are kept and a portion is missing. The repertoire consists of 250,000 to 300,000 clones, with around 90% occurring once and the leading ten covering 1.7%. What was sequenced was PBMCs or T cells enriched from blood (not recorded which). The source of this sequence is a middle-aged woman who had recovered from COVID-19. The chain recombines TRBV19 with TRBJ1-5, with D maybe TRBD1 (6 bases). Written as DNA, the CDR3 is TGTGCCAGTAGGACAGGAGGTTTCAATCAGCCCCAGCATTTT. It translates to CASRTGGFNQPQHF.